The rows below give T cell receptor beta chains drawn from one sample of a study of T cell responses to AZD1222 COVID-19 vaccine. The repertoire was sequenced with immunoSEQ multiplex PCR; TCRdb's copy has only in-frame clones and lacks some. Of over 100,000 clones in the sample, under 95% are singletons; the top ten hold roughly 0.98%. The material sequenced was peripheral blood, taken 28 days after the second AZD1222 dose. The receptors shown here come from an adult who received the AZD1222 COVID-19 vaccine. CDR3s include the opening cysteine and the closing phenylalanine or tryptophan. A D gene is named only where the DNA matches it firmly. Clone size, where shown, is once, few, many, or a class for clones that have expanded.

cdr3_nt cdr3_aa v_call clone_size j_call d_call
TGTGCCAGCAGCTTGTACCAGGGAGGGAGGAATGAGCAGTTCTTC CASSLYQGGRNEQFF TRBV5-4 - TRBJ2-1 TRBD2
TGTGCCAGCAGTTACGCGAGACTAGCGGAGCAGTTCTTC CASSYARLAEQFF TRBV6-5 - TRBJ2-1 TRBD2
TGCGCCACCACCCAACTCCCGCCCGGGACTAGCGGGAGAAGCTACTACAATGAGCAGTTCTTC CATTQLPPGTSGRSYYNEQFF TRBV4-1 - TRBJ2-1 TRBD2
TGTGCCAGCAGTGGATACACTGAAGCTTTCTTT CASSGYTEAFF TRBV28 - TRBJ1-1 -
TGTGCCAGCAGCCGAACCTTACTAGCGGGAAGCGACAATGAGCAGTTCTTC CASSRTLLAGSDNEQFF TRBV3-1/TRBV3-2 - TRBJ2-1 TRBD2
TGTGCCAGCAGTTACTCGAGAGACAGGGCGGGCAATGAGCAGTTCTTC CASSYSRDRAGNEQFF TRBV6-2/TRBV6-3 - TRBJ2-1 TRBD1
TGTGCCTGGAGCAACTGGACAGGGCCCAACAAAGCTTTCTTT CAWSNWTGPNKAFF TRBV30 - TRBJ1-1 TRBD1
TGTGCCAGCAGCTCGGACAGGGATGGAAACACCATATATTTT CASSSDRDGNTIYF TRBV7-9 - TRBJ1-3 TRBD1
TGTGCCAGTAGTACCCAAACGGGGCAGCCCCAGCATTTT CASSTQTGQPQHF TRBV19 once TRBJ1-5 -
TGTGCCAGCAGCAAGACAGGGGGGCTCAATCAGCCCCAGCATTTT CASSKTGGLNQPQHF TRBV9 - TRBJ1-5 TRBD1
TGTGCCAGCAGCCAAATTCCAGGGACATATGGCTACACCTTC CASSQIPGTYGYTF TRBV3-1/TRBV3-2 - TRBJ1-2 -
TGTGCCAGCAGGGGACAGTATTACAATGAGCAGTTCTTC CASRGQYYNEQFF TRBV6-5 - TRBJ2-1 TRBD1
TGTGCCAGCAGTTTAGCGGGAGCAAGAGAGACTGAAGCTTTCTTT CASSLAGARETEAFF TRBV28 - TRBJ1-1 -
TGTGCCAGCAGCCCGTGGGCAGGGGGCGAAGGCTACACCTTC CASSPWAGGEGYTF TRBV5-5 - TRBJ1-2 TRBD1
TGTGCCAGCAGAAGGGACGGAACGAATAGCAATCAGCCCCAGCATTTT CASRRDGTNSNQPQHF TRBV7-2 few TRBJ1-5 -
TGTGCCAGTAGTAGGGCCCACAGGGATGGCTACACCTTC CASSRAHRDGYTF TRBV19 - TRBJ1-2 -
TGTGCCAGCAGCCATGGGAGACTTTCTCTCTATGGCTACACCTTC CASSHGRLSLYGYTF TRBV3-1/TRBV3-2 few TRBJ1-2 -
TGTGCCAGCGTTTCTTCGAACACCGGGGAGCTGTTTTTT CASVSSNTGELFF TRBV7-3 few TRBJ2-2 -
TGTGCCATCAGACCCGGGACAGGGTCAGATACGCAGTATTTT CAIRPGTGSDTQYF TRBV10-3 - TRBJ2-3 TRBD1
TGTGCTAGTGGTATCGGGACTAGCGGGTACACCGGGGAGCTGTTTTTT CASGIGTSGYTGELFF TRBV12-5 - TRBJ2-2 TRBD2
TGTGCCAGCAGTTACGGGGGAAGGGGCTATGGCTACACCTTC CASSYGGRGYGYTF TRBV6-5 - TRBJ1-2 -
TGTGCCAGCGGCCGGGACAGGGGCACAGATACGCAGTATTTT CASGRDRGTDTQYF TRBV25-1 - TRBJ2-3 TRBD1
TGTGCCAGCAGCCGTTCGATCGGAGATACGCAGTATTTT CASSRSIGDTQYF TRBV3-1/TRBV3-2 once TRBJ2-3 -
TGTGCCACCAGTGAGCCGGGACAGGGTTATACCGGGGAGCTGTTTTTT CATSEPGQGYTGELFF TRBV24-1 - TRBJ2-2 TRBD1
TGCGCCAGCAGCGGCACCTACTACGAGCAGTACTTC CASSGTYYEQYF TRBV5-1 - TRBJ2-7 -
TGCGCCAGCAGCGAAAACCCCGGGACAGGGAGGAATGGCTACACCTTC CASSENPGTGRNGYTF TRBV5-1 - TRBJ1-2 TRBD1
TGTGCCAGCAGCCAACCGACAGGCTATGGCTACACCTTC CASSQPTGYGYTF TRBV7-3 - TRBJ1-2 -
TGTGCCAGCAGCTTCCCGGGCCCAACCTACGAGCAGTACTTC CASSFPGPTYEQYF TRBV7-8 - TRBJ2-7 -
TGTGCCAGCAGCTTGGGACCGGACAGGGGAAGGGGCTACACCTTC CASSLGPDRGRGYTF TRBV5-6 - TRBJ1-2 TRBD1
TGTGCCAGCAGTGAATTGGCAGGGGAAGGCTACACCTTC CASSELAGEGYTF TRBV2 - TRBJ1-2 -
TGTGCCAGCAGACGGACAGGAACTTCCTACGAGCAGTACTTC CASRRTGTSYEQYF TRBV11-2 - TRBJ2-7 TRBD1
TGTGCCTGGAGCGAACAAGCCGGGCCACTAATCGAGCAGTACTTC CAWSEQAGPLIEQYF TRBV30 - TRBJ2-7 -
TGTGCCAGCAGCTTGGTTACAGGGTCAAGCTACAATGAGCAGTTCTTC CASSLVTGSSYNEQFF TRBV5-4 - TRBJ2-1 -
TGTGCCAGCAGTTCTCGACAGACAGGGAGAGGAAACACCATATATTTT CASSSRQTGRGNTIYF TRBV27 - TRBJ1-3 TRBD1
TGTGCCAGCGCGAATCCGGGTTTTGGTGGCTACACCTTC CASANPGFGGYTF TRBV5-4 - TRBJ1-2 -
TGTGCCAGCAGCTTAAGGCTAGCGGGGACAGATACGCAGTATTTT CASSLRLAGTDTQYF TRBV7-9 once TRBJ2-3 TRBD2
TGTGCCACCAGTCGACAGGGGGACACTGAAGCTTTCTTT CATSRQGDTEAFF TRBV24-1 once TRBJ1-1 TRBD1
TGTGCCAGCAGTTTACTTGGACAGGGTCAAGAGACCCAGTACTTC CASSLLGQGQETQYF TRBV28 - TRBJ2-5 TRBD1
TGTGCCTGGAGTCGCACCTCGGGGGGGCTTTTGGATGAGCAGTTCTTC CAWSRTSGGLLDEQFF TRBV30 - TRBJ2-1 TRBD2
TGTGCCTGGACGGCGGGAGGGTACACCGGGGAGCTGTTTTTT CAWTAGGYTGELFF TRBV30 - TRBJ2-2 TRBD2
TGTGCCAGCAGCTTACCACGCGGTCGGTTCGGCTACACCTTC CASSLPRGRFGYTF TRBV7-2 - TRBJ1-2 -